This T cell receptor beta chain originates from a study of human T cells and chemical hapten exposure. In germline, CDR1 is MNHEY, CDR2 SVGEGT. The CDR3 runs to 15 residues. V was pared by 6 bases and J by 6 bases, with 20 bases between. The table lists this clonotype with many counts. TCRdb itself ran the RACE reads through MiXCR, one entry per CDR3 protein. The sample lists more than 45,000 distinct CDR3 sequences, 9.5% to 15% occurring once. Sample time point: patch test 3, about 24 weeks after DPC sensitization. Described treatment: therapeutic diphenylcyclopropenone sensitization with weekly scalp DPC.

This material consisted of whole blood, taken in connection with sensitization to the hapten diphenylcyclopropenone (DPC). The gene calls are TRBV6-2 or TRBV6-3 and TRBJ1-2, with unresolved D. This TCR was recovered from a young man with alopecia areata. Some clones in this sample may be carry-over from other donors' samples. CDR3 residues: CASSYPPKGEDGYTF. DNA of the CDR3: TGTGCCAGCAGCTACCCTCCCAAGGGAGAAGATGGCTACACCTTC.